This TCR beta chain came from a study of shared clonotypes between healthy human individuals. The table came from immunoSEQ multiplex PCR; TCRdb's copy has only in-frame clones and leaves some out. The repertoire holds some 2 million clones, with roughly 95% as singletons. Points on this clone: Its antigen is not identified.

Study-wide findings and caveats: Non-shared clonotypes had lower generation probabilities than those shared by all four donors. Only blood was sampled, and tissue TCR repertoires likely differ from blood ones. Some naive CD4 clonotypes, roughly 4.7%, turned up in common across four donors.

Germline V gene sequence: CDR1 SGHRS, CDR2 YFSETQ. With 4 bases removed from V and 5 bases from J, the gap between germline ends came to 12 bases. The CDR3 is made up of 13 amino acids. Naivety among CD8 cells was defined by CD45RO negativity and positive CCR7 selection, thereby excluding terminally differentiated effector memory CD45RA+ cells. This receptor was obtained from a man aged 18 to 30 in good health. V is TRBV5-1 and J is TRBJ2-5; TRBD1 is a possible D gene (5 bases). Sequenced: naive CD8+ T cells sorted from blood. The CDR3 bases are TGCGCCAGCAGCCCGCCGACAGAGGAGACCCAGTACTTC. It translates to CASSPPTEETQYF.